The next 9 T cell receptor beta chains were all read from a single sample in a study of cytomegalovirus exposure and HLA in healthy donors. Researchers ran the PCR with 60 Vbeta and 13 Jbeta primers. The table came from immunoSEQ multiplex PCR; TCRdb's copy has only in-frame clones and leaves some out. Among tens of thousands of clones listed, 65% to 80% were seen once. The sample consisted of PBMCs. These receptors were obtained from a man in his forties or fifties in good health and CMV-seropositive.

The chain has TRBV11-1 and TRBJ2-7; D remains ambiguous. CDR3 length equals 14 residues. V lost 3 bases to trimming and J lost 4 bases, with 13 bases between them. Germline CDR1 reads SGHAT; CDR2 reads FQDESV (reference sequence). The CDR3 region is CASSFAGPIYEQYF. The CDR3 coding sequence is TGTGCCAGCAGCTTCGCAGGCCCAATATACGAGCAGTACTTC.

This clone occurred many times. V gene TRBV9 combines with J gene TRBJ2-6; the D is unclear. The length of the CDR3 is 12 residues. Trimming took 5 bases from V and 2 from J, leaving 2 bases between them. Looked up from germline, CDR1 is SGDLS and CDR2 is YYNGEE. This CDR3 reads CASSTGANVLTF. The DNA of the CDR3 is TGTGCCAGCAGTACTGGGGCCAACGTCCTGACTTTC.

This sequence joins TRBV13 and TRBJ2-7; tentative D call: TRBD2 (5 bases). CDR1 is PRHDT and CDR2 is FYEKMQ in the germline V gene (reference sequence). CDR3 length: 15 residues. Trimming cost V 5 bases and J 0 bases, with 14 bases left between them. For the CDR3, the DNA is TGTGCCAGCAGCATCTCTGGAGGAGACTCCTACGAGCAGTACTTC. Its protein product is CASSISGGDSYEQYF.

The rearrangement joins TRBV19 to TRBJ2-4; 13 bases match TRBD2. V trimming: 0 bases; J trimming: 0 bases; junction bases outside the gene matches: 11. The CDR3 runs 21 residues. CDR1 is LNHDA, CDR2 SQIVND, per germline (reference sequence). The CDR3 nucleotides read TGTGCCAGTAGTATAGATACATGGGGACTAGCGGGACCCTTAGCCAAAAACATTCAGTACTTC. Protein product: CASSIDTWGLAGPLAKNIQYF.

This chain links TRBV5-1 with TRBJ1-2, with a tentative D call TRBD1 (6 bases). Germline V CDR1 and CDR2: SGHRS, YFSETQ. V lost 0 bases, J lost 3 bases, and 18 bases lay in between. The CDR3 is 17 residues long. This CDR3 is CASSLDGTPGRDYGYTF. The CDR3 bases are TGCGCCAGCAGCTTGGATGGGACACCCGGGAGGGACTATGGCTACACCTTC.

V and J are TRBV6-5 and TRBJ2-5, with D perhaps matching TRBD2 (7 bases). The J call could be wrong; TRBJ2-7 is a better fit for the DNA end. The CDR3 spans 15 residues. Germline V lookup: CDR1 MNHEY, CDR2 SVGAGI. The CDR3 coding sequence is TGTGCCAGCAGTTACTCGGGAGGGGGGTCGTACGAGCAGTACTTC. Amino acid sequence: CASSYSGGGSYEQYF.

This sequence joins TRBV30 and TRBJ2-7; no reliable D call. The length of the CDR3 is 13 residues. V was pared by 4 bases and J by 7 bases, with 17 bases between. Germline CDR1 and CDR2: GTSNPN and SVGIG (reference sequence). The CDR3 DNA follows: TGTGCCTGGAAACTTTCGGGTCTAGGAGAGCAGTACTTC. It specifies CAWKLSGLGEQYF.

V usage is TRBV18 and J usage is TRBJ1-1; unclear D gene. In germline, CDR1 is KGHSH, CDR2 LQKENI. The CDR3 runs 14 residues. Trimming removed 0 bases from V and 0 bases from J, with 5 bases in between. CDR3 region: CASSPPGMNTEAFF. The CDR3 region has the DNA TGTGCCAGCTCACCACCCGGGATGAACACTGAAGCTTTCTTT.

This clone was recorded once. The CDR3 DNA reads TGCGCCAGCAGCCTACAGTGGACTAGCTCCTACGAGCAGTACTTC. Its protein is CASSLQWTSSYEQYF. J is TRBJ2-7 and V is TRBV5-1; TRBD2 agrees at 7 bases. The V gene's germline CDR1 is SGHRS and CDR2 YFSETQ. This CDR3 has 15 amino acids. V was pared by 4 bases and J by 0 bases, with 7 bases of the junction left unmatched.